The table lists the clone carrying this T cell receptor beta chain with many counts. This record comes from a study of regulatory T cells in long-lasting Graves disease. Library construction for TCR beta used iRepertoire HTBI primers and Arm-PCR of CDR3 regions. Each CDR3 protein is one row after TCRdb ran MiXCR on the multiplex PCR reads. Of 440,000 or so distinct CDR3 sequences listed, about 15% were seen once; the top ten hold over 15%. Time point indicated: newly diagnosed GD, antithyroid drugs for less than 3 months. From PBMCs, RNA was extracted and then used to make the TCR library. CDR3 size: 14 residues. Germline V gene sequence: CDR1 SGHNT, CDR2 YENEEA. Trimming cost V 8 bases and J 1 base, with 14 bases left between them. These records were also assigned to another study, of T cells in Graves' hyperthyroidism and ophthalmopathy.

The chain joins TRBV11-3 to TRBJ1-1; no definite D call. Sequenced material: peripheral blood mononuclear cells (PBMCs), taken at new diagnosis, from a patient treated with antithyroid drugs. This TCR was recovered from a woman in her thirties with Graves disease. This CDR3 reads CASSQSRANTEAFF. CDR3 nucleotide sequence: TGTGCCAGCTCCCAATCCCGGGCGAACACTGAAGCTTTCTTT.